One sample yielded the 22 T cell receptor beta chains listed below, sequenced in a study of shared clonotypes between healthy human individuals. Produced via immunoSEQ multiplex PCR; TCRdb's table is partial and in-frame only. The sample consists of around 2.5 million clones, roughly 93% of them appearing once. The sequencing input was naive CD4+ T cells from PBMCs. Specified subset: CD45RA+ positively selected. The receptors here all came from a man between 18 and 35 years old in good health. Some clones in this sample may be carry-over from other donors' samples.

Turning to this clone: The sample contains more than one DNA sequence encoding this CDR3. The chain combines TRBV7-9 with TRBJ1-2; D is undetermined. The CDR3 spans 15 residues. Germline V gene sequence: CDR1 SEHNR, CDR2 FQNEAQ (reference sequence). Trimming shortened V by 1 base and J by 0 bases, and 9 bases separated the two germline ends. The CDR3 DNA reads TGTGCCAGCAGCTTAGGGGCCAGCCCTAACTATGGCTACACCTTC. Its translation: CASSLGASPNYGYTF.

The V gene is TRBV5-1, the J gene TRBJ2-1; D might be TRBD2 (6 bases). The CDR3 length is 13 residues. In germline, CDR1 is SGHRS, CDR2 YFSETQ. Trimming shortened V by 2 bases and J by 8 bases, and 11 bases separated the two germline ends. The CDR3 sequence is CASSFPGVDEQFF. In nucleotides, the CDR3 is TGCGCCAGCAGCTTCCCGGGGGTGGATGAGCAGTTCTTC.

V is TRBV29-1 and J is TRBJ2-7; no clear D gene. V was trimmed by 6 bases and J by 3 bases, leaving 12 bases between them. The CDR3 runs to 12 residues. Germline CDR1 reads SQVTM; CDR2 reads ANQGSEA. The CDR3 DNA sequence: TGCAGCGTCGAGGTGGGCCACTACGAGCAGTACTTC. This gives the protein CSVEVGHYEQYF.

V gene TRBV5-1 combines with J gene TRBJ1-1; unclear D gene. Germline CDR1 SGHRS, CDR2 YFSETQ. Between the trimmed V and J ends, which lost 9 bases and 4 bases, there was a span of 19 bases. This CDR3 contains 14 residues. CDR3 amino acids: CATKLEAISTEAFF. The CDR3 DNA reads TGCGCCACCAAGCTTGAGGCAATTTCCACTGAAGCTTTCTTT.

This rearrangement joins TRBV27 to TRBJ1-1, with D possibly being TRBD1 (6 bases). The germline V gene encodes CDR1 MNHEY and CDR2 SMNVEV (reference sequence). The CDR3 length is 11 residues. V was clipped by 6 bases and J by 5 bases, with 7 bases between them. DNA of the CDR3: TGTGCCAGCAGGCAGGGGACTGAAGCTTTCTTT. It specifies CASRQGTEAFF.

The gene calls are TRBV29-1 and TRBJ2-4, with a possible D match to TRBD1 (5 bases). V shed 6 bases and J shed 1 base, with 10 bases lying between them. CDR1 SQVTM and CDR2 ANQGSEA come from the germline V gene. The CDR3 has 13 residues. The CDR3 coding sequence is TGCAGCGTGAACCGACAGGCCAAAAACATTCAGTACTTC. Amino acids: CSVNRQAKNIQYF.

This clone was counted only a few times. V gene TRBV7-3 combines with J gene TRBJ2-2; D is undetermined. Germline CDR1 reads SGHTA; CDR2 reads FQGTGA. V was clipped by 0 bases and J by 4 bases, with 6 bases between them. This CDR3 comprises 14 residues. Here the CDR3 reads CASSLTAVTGELFF. Here the CDR3 DNA reads TGTGCCAGCAGCTTAACGGCGGTCACCGGGGAGCTGTTTTTT. Filled out from reference TRBV7-3 and TRBJ2-2, the complete variable domain reads GAGVSQTPSNKVTEKGKYVELRCDPISGHTALYWYRQSLGQGPEFLIYFQGTGAADDSGLPNDRFFAVRPEGSVSTLKIQRTERGDSAVYLCASSLTAVTGELFFGEGSRLTVL.

This clone was counted a single time. The chain recombines TRBV9 with TRBJ2-7; D is unclear. The germline V gene has CDR1 SGDLS and CDR2 YYNGEE. The V gene lost 3 bases and the J gene lost 4 bases, with 11 bases spanning the gap. The CDR3 length is 13 residues. In DNA, the CDR3 is TGTGCCAGCAGCGGCAGTAGAGAGTACGAGCAGTACTTC. Translating gives CASSGSREYEQYF.

The sample holds a few counts of this clone. The sample holds other DNA sequences that translate to the same CDR3. The rearrangement joins TRBV11-1 to TRBJ2-3; D call uncertain. There are 11 residues in the CDR3. V dropped 1 base and J dropped 5 bases, with 1 base sitting between them. CDR1 SGHAT and CDR2 FQDESV come from the germline V gene (reference sequence). Here the CDR3 DNA reads TGTGCCAGCAGCTTAGGAGATACGCAGTATTTT. As protein: CASSLGDTQYF.

This chain connects TRBV18 to TRBJ2-2; D is perhaps TRBD2 (6 bases). Per germline, CDR1 KGHSH and CDR2 LQKENI. The CDR3 is made up of 16 amino acids. V lost 4 bases, J lost 2 bases, and 14 bases lay in between. CDR3 residues: CASSLQPGANTGELFF. CDR3 nucleotides: TGTGCCAGCTCACTCCAACCGGGAGCAAACACCGGGGAGCTGTTTTTT.

This sequence joins TRBV5-1 and TRBJ1-2; D possibly corresponds to TRBD1 (6 bases). Germline CDR1 is SGHRS and CDR2 is YFSETQ. V was clipped by 1 base and J by 7 bases, with 17 bases between them. CDR3 length equals 15 residues. The CDR3 protein is CASSLYGAGDGGYTF. Written as DNA, the CDR3 is TGCGCCAGCAGCTTGTATGGGGCAGGGGATGGTGGCTACACCTTC. The whole variable domain, remainder taken from reference TRBV5-1 and TRBJ1-2, is KAGVTQTPRYLIKTRGQQVTLSCSPISGHRSVSWYQQTPGQGLQFLFEYFSETQRNKGNFPGRFSGRQFSNSRSEMNVSTLELGDSALYLCASSLYGAGDGGYTFGSGTRLTVV.

This clone has a single count. V gene TRBV6-5 combines with J gene TRBJ2-7; 7 bases align to TRBD2. The germline CDR1 and CDR2 sequences are MNHEY and SVGAGI. The CDR3 runs to 16 residues. Trimming at V came to 0 bases and at J to 7 bases, leaving 12 bases not matched to a gene. The CDR3 spells CASSYSAAGDPGEQYF. The CDR3 region has the DNA TGTGCCAGCAGTTACTCAGCGGCGGGAGACCCCGGGGAGCAGTACTTC.

CDR3 nucleotides: TGCGCCAGCAGCCAAATCCCGGGGTACGACACTGAAGCTTTCTTT. It is translated as CASSQIPGYDTEAFF. The genes are TRBV5-1 and TRBJ1-1; D ambiguous. Germline V CDR1 and CDR2: SGHRS, YFSETQ. The CDR3 is 15 amino acids. Trimming shortened V by 4 bases and J by 3 bases, and 16 bases separated the two germline ends.

This clone appeared a single time. The chain links TRBV7-2 to TRBJ2-3, with D perhaps matching TRBD2 (6 bases). CDR3 size: 11 residues. CDR1 SGHTA and CDR2 FQGNSA come from the germline V gene. The CDR3 bases are TGTGGTACGGGGGAGGCAGATACGCAGTATTTT. Translation gives CGTGEADTQYF.

This clone appeared once. This chain's CDR3 is CASSLGQGRTGNTIYF. CDR3 coding DNA: TGTGCCAGCTCACTGGGACAGGGACGGACTGGAAACACCATATATTTT. The chain has TRBV18 and TRBJ1-3; 9 bases agree with TRBD1. After removal of 4 bases from V and 2 bases from J, the junction contained 6 bases not matched to a gene. Germline V gene sequence: CDR1 KGHSH, CDR2 LQKENI. This CDR3 spans 16 amino acids.

J is TRBJ2-5 and V is TRBV5-1; TRBD2 aligns across 10 bases. The CDR3 has 13 residues. V shed 7 bases and J 5 bases; nucleotides not matched to a gene: 5. Germline V gene sequence: CDR1 SGHRS, CDR2 YFSETQ. The DNA for the CDR3 is TGCGCCAGCCAAGCGGGAGGGTTCGAGACCCAGTACTTC. Protein sequence: CASQAGGFETQYF.

This chain joins TRBV27 and TRBJ1-1, with unresolved D. V dropped 5 bases and J dropped 3 bases, with 10 bases sitting between them. The germline V gene encodes CDR1 MNHEY and CDR2 SMNVEV (reference sequence). There are 13 residues in the CDR3. CDR3 amino acids: CASSPQRDTEAFF. DNA of the CDR3: TGTGCCAGCAGTCCTCAGCGGGACACTGAAGCTTTCTTT.

The rearrangement uses TRBV5-1 and TRBJ2-3, with D possibly matching TRBD1 (6 bases). V was cut by 1 base and J by 2 bases, with 14 bases left in between. CDR3 length: 16 residues. CDR1 and CDR2 from the germline V gene are SGHRS and YFSETQ. The CDR3 nucleotides are TGCGCCAGCAGCTTGCCCAGGACAGCTAACACAGATACGCAGTATTTT. This sequence encodes CASSLPRTANTDTQYF.

The chain uses TRBV30 and TRBJ2-2; D may be TRBD1 (6 bases). Per germline, CDR1 GTSNPN and CDR2 SVGIG (reference sequence). The germline V and J ends were trimmed by 3 bases and 7 bases, with 15 bases remaining between them. The CDR3 totals 14 residues. The CDR3, as DNA: TGTGCCTGGAGGTACAGGGAGTTTGGCGGGGAGCTGTTTTTT. It is translated as CAWRYREFGGELFF. Complete variable domain (other parts from reference TRBV30 and TRBJ2-2): SQTIHQWPATLVQPVGSPLSLECTVEGTSNPNLYWYRQAAGRGLQLLFYSVGIGQISSEVPQNLSASRPQDRQFILSSKKLLLSDSGFYLCAWRYREFGGELFFGEGSRLTVL.

This rearrangement joins TRBV2 to TRBJ2-7; D assignment may be TRBD1 or TRBD2 (5 bases each). This CDR3 contains 15 residues. Germline V gives CDR1 SNHLY, CDR2 FYNNEI. The germline V and J ends were trimmed by 8 bases and 1 base, with 18 bases remaining between them. CDR3: CASLSRGTGSYEQYF. The CDR3 region has the DNA TGTGCCAGCCTATCGAGGGGTACCGGGTCCTACGAGCAGTACTTC.

The V and J genes are TRBV6-8 and TRBJ1-5; no definite D call. The ends were cut back, 6 bases at V and 5 bases at J, with 11 bases in the middle. The CDR3 is 13 amino acids. Germline CDR1 MNHGY, CDR2 SAAAGT. As DNA, the CDR3 is TGTGCCAGCAGAGTTGGCGGGGATCAGCCCCAGCATTTT. Residues: CASRVGGDQPQHF.

Only one count was recorded for this clone. The chain carries TRBV7-3 and TRBJ2-1, with TRBD2 matching 11 bases. Germline V lookup: CDR1 SGHTA, CDR2 FQGTGA. J lost 10 bases, V lost 5 bases, and 7 bases had no gene match. The CDR3 covers 14 residues. The CDR3 loop is CASSLLAGDVEQFF. As DNA, the CDR3 is TGTGCCAGCAGCCTACTAGCGGGAGATGTCGAGCAGTTCTTC.